This TCR beta chain was observed in a study of T cells after yellow fever vaccination. Whole-study results and caveats: Weaker, the secondary response had a peak occurring faster, on day 5 versus 15.

It was through 5'RACE template switching that TCR cDNA was made, with a universal primer site and UMIs added. TCRdb independently ran MiXCR on the 5' RACE reads; one entry per CDR3 protein. The sample consists of 300,000 or so distinct CDR3 sequences, 10% to 15% of them appearing once. The CDR3 length is 15 residues. Germline lookup yields CDR1 DFQATT and CDR2 SNEGSKA (reference sequence). J was trimmed by 4 bases and V by 3 bases; bases with no gene match: 6. This clonotype was recorded many times. Its antigen is undetermined. Source: CD4+ T cells sorted from PBMCs, taken 45 days after the yellow fever booster vaccination. The rearrangement links TRBV20-1 to TRBJ2-1; 10 bases align to TRBD2. This receptor was identified in a man aged 30-40 years who received the YFV17D yellow fever vaccine. As DNA, the CDR3 is TGCAGTGCTAGCGTACTAGCGGGAAGGTACAATGAGCAGTTCTTC. Protein: CSASVLAGRYNEQFF.